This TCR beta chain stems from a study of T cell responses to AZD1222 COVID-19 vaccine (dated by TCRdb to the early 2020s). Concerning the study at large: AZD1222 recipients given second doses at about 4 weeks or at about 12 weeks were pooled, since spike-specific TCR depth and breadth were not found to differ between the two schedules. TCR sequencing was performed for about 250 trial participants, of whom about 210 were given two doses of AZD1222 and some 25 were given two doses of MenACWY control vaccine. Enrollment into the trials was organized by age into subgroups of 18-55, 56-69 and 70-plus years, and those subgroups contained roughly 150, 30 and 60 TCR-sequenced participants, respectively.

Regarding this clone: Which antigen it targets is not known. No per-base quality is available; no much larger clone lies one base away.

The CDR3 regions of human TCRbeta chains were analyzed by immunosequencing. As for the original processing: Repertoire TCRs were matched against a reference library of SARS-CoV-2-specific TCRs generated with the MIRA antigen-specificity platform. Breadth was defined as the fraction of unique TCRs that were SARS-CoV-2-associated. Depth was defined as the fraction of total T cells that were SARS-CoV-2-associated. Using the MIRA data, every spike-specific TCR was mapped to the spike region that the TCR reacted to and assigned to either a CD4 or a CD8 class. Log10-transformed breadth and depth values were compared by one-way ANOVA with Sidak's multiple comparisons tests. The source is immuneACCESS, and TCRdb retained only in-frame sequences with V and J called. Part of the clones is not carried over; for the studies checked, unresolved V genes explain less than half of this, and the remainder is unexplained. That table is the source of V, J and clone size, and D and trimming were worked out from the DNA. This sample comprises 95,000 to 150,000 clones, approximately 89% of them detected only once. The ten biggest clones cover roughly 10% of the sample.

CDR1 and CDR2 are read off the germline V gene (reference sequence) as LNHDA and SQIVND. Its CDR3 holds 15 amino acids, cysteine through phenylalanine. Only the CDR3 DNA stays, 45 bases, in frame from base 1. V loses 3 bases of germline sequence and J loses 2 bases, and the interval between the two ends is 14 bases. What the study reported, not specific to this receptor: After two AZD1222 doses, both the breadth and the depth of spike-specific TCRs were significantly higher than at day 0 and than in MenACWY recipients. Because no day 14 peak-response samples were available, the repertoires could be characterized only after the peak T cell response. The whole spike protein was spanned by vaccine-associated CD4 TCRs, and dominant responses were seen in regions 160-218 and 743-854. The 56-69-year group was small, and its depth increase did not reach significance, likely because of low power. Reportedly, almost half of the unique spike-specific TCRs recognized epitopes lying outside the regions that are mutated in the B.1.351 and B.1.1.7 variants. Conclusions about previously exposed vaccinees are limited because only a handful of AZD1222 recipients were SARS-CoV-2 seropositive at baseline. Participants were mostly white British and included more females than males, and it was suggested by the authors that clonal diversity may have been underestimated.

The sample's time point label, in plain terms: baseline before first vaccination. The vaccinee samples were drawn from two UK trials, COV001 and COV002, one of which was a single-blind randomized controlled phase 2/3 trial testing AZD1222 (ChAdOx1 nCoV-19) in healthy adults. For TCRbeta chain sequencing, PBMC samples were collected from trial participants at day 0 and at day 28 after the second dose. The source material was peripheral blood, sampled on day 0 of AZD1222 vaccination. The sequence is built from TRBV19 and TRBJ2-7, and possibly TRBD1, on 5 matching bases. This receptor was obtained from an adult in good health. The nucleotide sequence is TGTGCCAGTAGTATCATTTGGGGCGGTACCTACGAGCAGTACTTC. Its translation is CASSIIWGGTYEQYF.